This entry lists 20 T cell receptor beta chains sequenced from one sample in a study of cytomegalovirus exposure and HLA in healthy donors. PCR was performed using 60 Vbeta and 13 Jbeta primers. Sequenced by immunoSEQ multiplex PCR; TCRdb stores in-frame clones only, minus some. The table lists just over 150,000 clones, 70% to 90% of them singletons. The material sequenced was PBMCs. The source is a woman in her late teens or twenties in good health and CMV-seronegative.

This sequence joins TRBV19 and TRBJ2-5; possible D gene TRBD2, 6 bases. The CDR3 runs 17 residues. CDR1 and CDR2 (germline): LNHDA, SQIVND (reference sequence). Deletions cut 4 bases from V and 1 base from J, with 19 bases between. The CDR3: CASSTQGLTRTQETQYF. DNA for the CDR3: TGTGCCAGTAGTACCCAAGGGCTGACTAGAACCCAAGAGACCCAGTACTTC.

In its sample, this clone was seen once. The genes are TRBV6-1 and TRBJ1-1; no clear D gene. Germline CDR1 is MNHNS and CDR2 is SASEGT. The CDR3 consists of 14 residues. Between the trimmed V and J ends, which lost 4 bases and 0 bases, there was a span of 9 bases. The CDR3: CASSAVSMNTEAFF. DNA for the CDR3: TGTGCCAGCAGTGCAGTCTCCATGAACACTGAAGCTTTCTTT.

The CDR3 nucleotides are TGTGCCAGCAGTTCCGGACAGGGAAACTATGGCTACACCTTC. Its protein product is CASSSGQGNYGYTF. The chain recombines TRBV28 with TRBJ1-2; 8 nucleotides align to TRBD1. V dropped 4 bases and J dropped 2; count of bases not matched to a gene: 3. In germline, CDR1 is MDHEN, CDR2 SYDVKM. This CDR3 has 14 residues.

The chain couples TRBV7-8 to TRBJ2-1; D is perhaps TRBD1 (5 bases). Trimming left V 0 bases short and J 4 bases short, with 7 bases between. This CDR3 comprises 14 residues. Germline V gene sequence: CDR1 SGHVS, CDR2 FQNEAQ. The CDR3 DNA is TGTGCCAGCAGCTTAGCGGCAGGGTACAATGAGCAGTTCTTC. It translates to CASSLAAGYNEQFF.

This chain connects TRBV27 to TRBJ1-2, with TRBD1 as a possible D gene (6 bases). The V end was cut by 0 bases, the J end by 8 bases, with 16 bases between. The CDR3 runs 15 residues. Looked up from germline, CDR1 is MNHEY and CDR2 is SMNVEV (reference sequence). The CDR3 loop reads CASSLSMDSARGYTF. The CDR3 DNA reads TGTGCCAGCAGTTTATCCATGGACAGCGCTAGGGGCTACACCTTC.

The gene calls are TRBV19 and TRBJ1-5, with 9 bases that match TRBD1. With 8 bases clipped from V and 5 bases from J, the junction kept 7 bases outside the gene matches. The CDR3 has 14 residues. Germline CDR1 reads LNHDA; CDR2 reads SQIVND (reference sequence). The CDR3 protein is CASGDRVKYQPQHF. CDR3 sequence (DNA): TGTGCCAGTGGGGACAGGGTTAAGTATCAGCCCCAGCATTTT.

CDR3 residues: CASRQGTDSNQPQHF. The CDR3 DNA sequence: TGTGCCAGCAGGCAGGGGACAGATAGCAATCAGCCCCAGCATTTT. The rearrangement joins TRBV27 to TRBJ1-5; 7 bases align to TRBD1. Losses at the gene ends were 6 bases for V and 0 bases for J; bases not matched to a gene: 5. The CDR3 contains 15 residues. Per germline, CDR1 MNHEY and CDR2 SMNVEV (reference sequence).

V gene TRBV10-3 combines with J gene TRBJ2-7; 12 nucleotides align to TRBD2. The V gene end was trimmed by 3 bases and the J gene end by 6 bases; junction bases not matched to a gene: 3. CDR1 and CDR2 from the germline V gene are ENHRY and SYGVKD. The CDR3 contains 14 residues. In DNA form, the CDR3 reads TGTGCCATCAGTGAAGGACTAGCGGGACTCGAGCAGTACTTC. It translates to CAISEGLAGLEQYF.

The chain carries TRBV28 and TRBJ1-2, with D unresolved. The CDR3 runs to 12 residues. Germline-derived CDR1 and CDR2 are MDHEN and SYDVKM. V was shortened by 3 bases and J by 5 bases, with 7 bases between the two germline ends. The CDR3: CASSFGLYGYTF. DNA of the CDR3: TGTGCCAGCAGTTTTGGGCTGTATGGCTACACCTTC.

The chain recombines TRBV9 with TRBJ2-7, with 9 bases aligning to TRBD2. V gave up 4 bases and J gave up 6 bases; unmatched junction bases: 11. The germline V gene encodes CDR1 SGDLS and CDR2 YYNGEE. The CDR3 covers 15 residues. The CDR3 here is CASSPRLADLAEQYF. CDR3 sequence (DNA): TGTGCCAGCAGCCCCCGACTAGCGGATCTCGCCGAGCAGTACTTC.

The chain carries TRBV27 and TRBJ1-2, with TRBD1 matching 9 bases. J gave up 8 bases and V 4 bases, and 5 bases lay outside the gene matches. Germline loops: CDR1 MNHEY, CDR2 SMNVEV (reference sequence). The length of the CDR3 is 13 residues. The CDR3 nucleotides read TGTGCCAGCAGTTCCGGGACAGGGCAAGGCTACACCTTC. This codes for CASSSGTGQGYTF.

This rearrangement joins TRBV7-2 to TRBJ1-3, with D possibly being TRBD1 (5 bases). Germline V lookup: CDR1 SGHTA, CDR2 FQGNSA. This CDR3 spans 12 amino acids. Trimming took off 2 bases at V and 8 bases at J, with 7 bases between the two ends. This CDR3 is CASSLWGDTIYF. The CDR3 region has the DNA TGTGCCAGCAGCTTATGGGGGGACACCATATATTTT.

The DNA for the CDR3 is TGCGCCAGCAGCAACCAATTCAGGAGGGCCCCTGAAGCTTTCTTT. Residues: CASSNQFRRAPEAFF. The J gene is TRBJ1-1, the V gene TRBV4-1; D call uncertain. The CDR3 is 15 amino acids. V lost 5 bases, J lost 6 bases, and 19 bases lay in between. Germline lookup yields CDR1 MGHRA and CDR2 YSYEKL.

This chain uses TRBV18 with TRBJ2-7, with 8 bases matching TRBD1. Germline V gene data show CDR1 as KGHSH and CDR2 as LQKENI. V lost 5 bases and J lost 1; bases outside the gene matches: 4. The CDR3 runs to 14 residues. The DNA for the CDR3 is TGTGCCAGCTCATTGACAGGGGATTCCTACGAGCAGTACTTC. Residues: CASSLTGDSYEQYF.

This chain uses TRBV18 with TRBJ2-1, with D possibly matching TRBD2 (6 bases). The V end was cut by 2 bases, the J end by 0 bases, with 11 bases between. The CDR3 is 16 residues long. CDR1 KGHSH and CDR2 LQKENI come from the germline V gene. In DNA, the CDR3 is TGTGCCAGCTCACCAGGAATCGGGAGCTCCTACAATGAGCAGTTCTTC. Translating gives CASSPGIGSSYNEQFF.

A few counts support this clone. The chain is built from TRBV19 and TRBJ1-3; 7 nucleotides align to TRBD1. CDR1 is LNHDA, CDR2 SQIVND, per germline (reference sequence). With 5 bases clipped from V and 0 bases from J, the junction kept 4 bases outside the gene matches. This CDR3 has 15 residues. For the CDR3, the DNA is TGTGCCAGTAGTGAAGGGGGCCTCTCTGGAAACACCATATATTTT. Amino acid sequence: CASSEGGLSGNTIYF.

CDR3 protein: CASSFQSGNTIYF. The CDR3 coding sequence is TGTGCCAGCAGCTTCCAATCTGGAAACACCATATATTTT. The chain joins TRBV11-3 to TRBJ1-3; D remains ambiguous. V lost 3 bases and J 1 base, leaving 4 bases between the germline ends. This CDR3 is built from 13 residues. Germline CDR1 and CDR2: SGHNT and YENEEA.

This chain links TRBV28 with TRBJ2-7, with D uncertain. Germline CDR1 MDHEN, CDR2 SYDVKM. V was shortened by 3 bases and J by 6 bases, with 18 bases between the two germline ends. This CDR3 spans 15 amino acids. CDR3 loop: CASSFESRPLTEQYF. The CDR3, as DNA: TGTGCCAGCAGTTTCGAGTCGCGGCCTCTAACCGAGCAGTACTTC.

The chain combines TRBV2 with TRBJ1-2; D gene unclear. Germline V lookup: CDR1 SNHLY, CDR2 FYNNEI. The CDR3 contains 12 residues. Trimming took 5 bases from V and 1 from J, leaving 5 bases between them. CDR3: CASSLNNYGYTF. CDR3 nucleotides: TGTGCCAGCAGTTTAAATAACTATGGCTACACCTTC.

This rearrangement joins TRBV27 to TRBJ2-7, with D possibly TRBD1 on 6 matching bases. CDR1 and CDR2 from the germline V gene are MNHEY and SMNVEV (reference sequence). The CDR3 is 13 residues long. Trimming removed 10 bases at V and 2 bases at J, with 15 bases between. The CDR3 coding sequence is TGTGCCACGCTACAGGGCCAACCCTACGAGCAGTACTTC. It specifies CATLQGQPYEQYF.